What follows describes a single TCR beta chain. The antigen is not known. These data come from a study of T cells expressing NK-cell markers. Study background: Sorted CD3+CD56-NKG2C+, CD3+CD56+NKG2C+ and CD3+CD56+NKG2C- T cells supplied the TCR beta repertoires.

The study's findings and limits: Clones of NKG2C+ T cells that had expanded were of unclear HCMV specificity.

The germline V gene has CDR1 SGHRS and CDR2 YFSETQ. The CDR3 consists of 14 residues. TCRdb re-called the 5' RACE reads, yielding one record per CDR3 amino acid sequence without DNA. The sample shows about 460,000 distinct CDR3 sequences, and roughly 1.4% sits with its ten largest clones. Sequenced sample: blood T cells: a sorted CD56 or NKG2C T cell subset, CD4+ or CD8+ T cells, or bulk PBMC T cells (not recorded which). The chain employs TRBV5-1 and TRBJ2-7. The receptor was derived from a woman in her forties or fifties in good health. The CDR3 loop reads CASSPKTSTYEQYF.